This TCR beta chain is drawn from a study of cytomegalovirus exposure and HLA in healthy donors. Study results and caveats: TCR beta V- and J-gene trimming was later associated with a missense DCLRE1C variant. There were reportedly fewer N-insertions in an Asian-associated ancestry cluster than the roughly 680-donor mean, in a later analysis.

The PCR used 60 Vbeta and 13 Jbeta primers. TCRdb's copy holds only in-frame clones and misses some; the assay was immunoSEQ multiplex PCR. The profile shows about 160,000 clones, 84% of them singletons. Concerning this clone itself: The antigen is not known.

The V segment lost 2 bases and the J segment 6 bases; nucleotides outside the gene matches: 7. The CDR3 consists of 16 residues. Germline-derived CDR1 and CDR2 are KGHSH and LQKENI. The source of this sequence is a man aged 30 to 45 in good health and CMV-seronegative. The sequenced material came from PBMCs. The rearrangement joins TRBV18 to TRBJ1-6, with TRBD1 identical over 7 bases. For the CDR3, the DNA is TGTGCCAGCTCACCATGGCCGACAGGGCCTAATTCACCCCTCCACTTT. As protein: CASSPWPTGPNSPLHF.